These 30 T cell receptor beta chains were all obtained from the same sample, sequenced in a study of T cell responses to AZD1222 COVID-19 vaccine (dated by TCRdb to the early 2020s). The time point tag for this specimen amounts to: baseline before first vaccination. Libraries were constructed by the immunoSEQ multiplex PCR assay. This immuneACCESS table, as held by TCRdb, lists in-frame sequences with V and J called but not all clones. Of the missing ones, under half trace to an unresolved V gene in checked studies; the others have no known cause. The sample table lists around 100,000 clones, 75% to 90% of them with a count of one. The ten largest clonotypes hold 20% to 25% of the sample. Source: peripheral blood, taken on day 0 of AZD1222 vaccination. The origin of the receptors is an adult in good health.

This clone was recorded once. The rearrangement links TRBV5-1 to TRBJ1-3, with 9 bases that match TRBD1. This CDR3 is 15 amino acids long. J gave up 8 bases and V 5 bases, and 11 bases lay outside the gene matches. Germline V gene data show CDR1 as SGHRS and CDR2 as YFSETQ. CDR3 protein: CASRPRTGAADTIYF. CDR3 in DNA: TGCGCCAGCAGACCAAGGACAGGGGCAGCAGACACCATATATTTT.

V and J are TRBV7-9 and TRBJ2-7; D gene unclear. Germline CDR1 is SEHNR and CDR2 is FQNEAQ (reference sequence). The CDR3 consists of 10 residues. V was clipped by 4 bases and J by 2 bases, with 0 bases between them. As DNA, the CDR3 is TGTGCCAGCAGCTCCTACGAGCAGTACTTC. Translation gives CASSSYEQYF.

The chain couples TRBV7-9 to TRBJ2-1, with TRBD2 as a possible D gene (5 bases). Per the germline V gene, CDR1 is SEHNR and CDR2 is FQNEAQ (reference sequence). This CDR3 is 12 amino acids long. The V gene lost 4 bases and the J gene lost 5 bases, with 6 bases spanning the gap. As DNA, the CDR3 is TGTGCCAGCAGCTACGGGGACAATGAGCAGTTCTTC. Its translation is CASSYGDNEQFF.

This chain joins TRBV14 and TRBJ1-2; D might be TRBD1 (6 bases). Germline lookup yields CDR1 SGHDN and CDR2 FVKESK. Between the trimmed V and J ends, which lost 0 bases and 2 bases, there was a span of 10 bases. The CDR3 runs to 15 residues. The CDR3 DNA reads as TGTGCCAGCAGCCAAGATTCGGGGGCAAACTATGGCTACACCTTC. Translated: CASSQDSGANYGYTF.

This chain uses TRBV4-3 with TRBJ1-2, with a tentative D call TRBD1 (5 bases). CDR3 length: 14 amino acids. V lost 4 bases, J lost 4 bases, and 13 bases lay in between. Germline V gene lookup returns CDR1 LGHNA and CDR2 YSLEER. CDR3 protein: CASSPEGLFYGYTF. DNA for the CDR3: TGCGCCAGCAGCCCAGAGGGGTTGTTCTATGGCTACACCTTC.

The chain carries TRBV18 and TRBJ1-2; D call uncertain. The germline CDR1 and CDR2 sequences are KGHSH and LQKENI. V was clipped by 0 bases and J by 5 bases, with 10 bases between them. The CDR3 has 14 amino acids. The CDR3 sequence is CASSPPISIYGYTF. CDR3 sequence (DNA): TGTGCCAGCTCACCACCTATCAGTATTTATGGCTACACCTTC.

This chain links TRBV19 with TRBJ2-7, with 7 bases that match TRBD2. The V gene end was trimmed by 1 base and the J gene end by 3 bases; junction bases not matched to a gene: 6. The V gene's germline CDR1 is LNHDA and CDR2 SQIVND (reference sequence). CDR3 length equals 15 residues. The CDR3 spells CASSIGLSGNYEQYF. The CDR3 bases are TGTGCCAGTAGTATAGGCCTAAGCGGGAACTACGAGCAGTACTTC.

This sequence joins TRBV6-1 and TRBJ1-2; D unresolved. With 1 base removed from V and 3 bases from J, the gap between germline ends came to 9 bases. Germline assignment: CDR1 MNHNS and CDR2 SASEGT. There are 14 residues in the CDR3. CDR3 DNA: TGTGCCAGCAGTGAAGGGGCTATGGACTATGGCTACACCTTC. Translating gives CASSEGAMDYGYTF.

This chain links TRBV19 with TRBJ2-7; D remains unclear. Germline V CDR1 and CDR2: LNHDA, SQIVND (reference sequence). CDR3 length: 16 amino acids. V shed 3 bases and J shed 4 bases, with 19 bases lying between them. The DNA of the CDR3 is TGTGCCAGTAGTATTCCCGGTGGCGGTGCTGGGTACGAGCAGTACTTC. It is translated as CASSIPGGGAGYEQYF.

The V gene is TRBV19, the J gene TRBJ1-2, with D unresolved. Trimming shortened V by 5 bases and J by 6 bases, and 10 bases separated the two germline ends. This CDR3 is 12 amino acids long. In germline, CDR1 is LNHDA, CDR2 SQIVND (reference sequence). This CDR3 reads CASSLSVDGYTF. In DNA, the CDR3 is TGTGCCAGTAGTCTCTCAGTTGATGGCTACACCTTC.

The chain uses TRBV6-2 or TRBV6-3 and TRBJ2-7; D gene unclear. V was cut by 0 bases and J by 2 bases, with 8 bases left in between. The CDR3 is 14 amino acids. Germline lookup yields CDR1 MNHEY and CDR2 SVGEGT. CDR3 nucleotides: TGTGCCAGCAGTTACTCGCTGGGTCCCTACGAGCAGTACTTC. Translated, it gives CASSYSLGPYEQYF.

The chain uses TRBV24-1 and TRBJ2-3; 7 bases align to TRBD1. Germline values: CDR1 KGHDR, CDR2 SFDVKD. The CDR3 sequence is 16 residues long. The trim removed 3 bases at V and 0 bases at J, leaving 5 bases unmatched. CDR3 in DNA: TGTGCCACCAGTGATGGTAGGGGGCCGAGCACAGATACGCAGTATTTT. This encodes CATSDGRGPSTDTQYF.

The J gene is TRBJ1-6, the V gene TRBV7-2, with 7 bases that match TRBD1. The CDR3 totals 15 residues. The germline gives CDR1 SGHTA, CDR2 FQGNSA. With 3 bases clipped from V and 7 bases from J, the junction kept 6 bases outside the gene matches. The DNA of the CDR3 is TGTGCCAGCAGCTTCCGGGACAGAAACAATTCACCCCTCCACTTT. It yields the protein CASSFRDRNNSPLHF.

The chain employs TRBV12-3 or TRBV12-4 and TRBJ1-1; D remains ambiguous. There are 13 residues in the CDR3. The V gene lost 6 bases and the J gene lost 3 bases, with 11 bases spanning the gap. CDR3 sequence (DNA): TGTGCCAGCAGACTAGTTGGGGACACTGAAGCTTTCTTT. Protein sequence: CASRLVGDTEAFF.

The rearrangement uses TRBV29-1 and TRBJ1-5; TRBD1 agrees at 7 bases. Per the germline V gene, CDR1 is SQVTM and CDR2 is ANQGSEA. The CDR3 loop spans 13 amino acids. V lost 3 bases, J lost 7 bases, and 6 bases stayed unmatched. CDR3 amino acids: CSVEAGGGQPQHF. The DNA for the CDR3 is TGCAGCGTTGAGGCAGGGGGAGGACAGCCCCAGCATTTT.

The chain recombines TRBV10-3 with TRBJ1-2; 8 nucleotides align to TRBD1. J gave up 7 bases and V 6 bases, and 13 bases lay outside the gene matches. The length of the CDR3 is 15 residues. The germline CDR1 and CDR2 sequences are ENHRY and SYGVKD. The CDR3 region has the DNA TGTGCCATCAGCGATCCCGGGACAGGCCTCCTTGGCTACACCTTC. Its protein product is CAISDPGTGLLGYTF.

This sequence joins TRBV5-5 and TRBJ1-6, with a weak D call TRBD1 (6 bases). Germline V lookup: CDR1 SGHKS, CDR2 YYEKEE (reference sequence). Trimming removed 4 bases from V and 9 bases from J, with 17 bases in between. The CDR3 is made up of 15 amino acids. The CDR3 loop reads CASSIKQGSSSPLHF. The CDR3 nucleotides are TGTGCCAGCAGCATAAAACAGGGAAGCAGTTCACCCCTCCACTTT.

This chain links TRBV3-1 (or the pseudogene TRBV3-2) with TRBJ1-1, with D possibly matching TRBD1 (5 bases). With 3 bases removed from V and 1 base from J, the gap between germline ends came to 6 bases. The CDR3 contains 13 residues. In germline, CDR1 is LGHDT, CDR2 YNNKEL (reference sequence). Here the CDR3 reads CASSQTENTEAFF. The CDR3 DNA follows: TGTGCCAGCAGCCAGACAGAGAACACTGAAGCTTTCTTT.

CDR3 region: CATSDLVGSTDTQYF. The CDR3 nucleotides read TGTGCCACCAGTGATTTGGTGGGTAGCACAGATACGCAGTATTTT. The rearrangement links TRBV24-1 to TRBJ2-3; D gene ambiguous. Trimming removed 0 bases at V and 0 bases at J, with 6 bases between. Germline CDR1 is KGHDR and CDR2 is SFDVKD. The CDR3 extends over 15 amino acids.

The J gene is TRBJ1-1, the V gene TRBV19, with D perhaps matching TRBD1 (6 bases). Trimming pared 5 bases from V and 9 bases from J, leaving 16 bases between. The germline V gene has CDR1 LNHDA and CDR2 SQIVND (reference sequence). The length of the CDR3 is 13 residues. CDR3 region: CASSALPGQKAFF. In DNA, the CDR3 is TGTGCCAGTAGTGCCCTCCCGGGACAAAAAGCTTTCTTT. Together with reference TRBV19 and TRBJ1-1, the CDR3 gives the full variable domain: DGGITQSPKYLFRKEGQNVTLSCEQNLNHDAMYWYRQDPGQGLRLIYYSQIVNDFQKGDIAEGYSVSREKKESFPLTVTSAQKNPTAFYLCASSALPGQKAFFGQGTRLTVV.

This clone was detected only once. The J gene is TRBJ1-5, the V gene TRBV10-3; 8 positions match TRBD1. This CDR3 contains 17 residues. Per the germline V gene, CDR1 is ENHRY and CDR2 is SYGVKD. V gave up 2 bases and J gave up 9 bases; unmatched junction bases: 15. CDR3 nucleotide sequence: TGTGCCATCAGTGAGCCGGGGACAGGACAGACCCAGCGGCCCCAGCATTTT. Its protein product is CAISEPGTGQTQRPQHF.

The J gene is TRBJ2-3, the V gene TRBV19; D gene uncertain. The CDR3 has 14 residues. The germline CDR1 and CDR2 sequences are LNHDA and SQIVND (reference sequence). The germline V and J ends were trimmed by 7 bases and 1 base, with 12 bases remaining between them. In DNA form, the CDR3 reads TGTGCCAGTATGACTCTTAAGGGCACAGATACGCAGTATTTT. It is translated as CASMTLKGTDTQYF.

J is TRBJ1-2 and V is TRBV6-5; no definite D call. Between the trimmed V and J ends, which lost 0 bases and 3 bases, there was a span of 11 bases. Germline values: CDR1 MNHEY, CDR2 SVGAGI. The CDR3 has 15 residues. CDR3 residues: CASSYSARTDYGYTF. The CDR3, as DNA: TGTGCCAGCAGTTACTCGGCCAGAACGGACTATGGCTACACCTTC.

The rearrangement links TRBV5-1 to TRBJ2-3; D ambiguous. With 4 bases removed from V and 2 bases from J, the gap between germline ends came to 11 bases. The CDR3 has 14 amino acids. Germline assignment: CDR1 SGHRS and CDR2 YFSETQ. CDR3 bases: TGCGCCAGCAGCGGTAGCATACCCACAGATACGCAGTATTTT. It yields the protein CASSGSIPTDTQYF. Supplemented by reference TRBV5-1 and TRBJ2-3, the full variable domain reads KAGVTQTPRYLIKTRGQQVTLSCSPISGHRSVSWYQQTPGQGLQFLFEYFSETQRNKGNFPGRFSGRQFSNSRSEMNVSTLELGDSALYLCASSGSIPTDTQYFGPGTRLTVL.

CDR3 sequence reads: CAWSFVNSPLHF. CDR3 DNA: TGTGCCTGGAGTTTTGTCAATTCACCCCTCCACTTT. This sequence joins TRBV30 and TRBJ1-6; no definite D call. There are 12 residues in the CDR3. V shed 2 bases and J shed 7 bases, with 6 bases lying between them. The germline V gene encodes CDR1 GTSNPN and CDR2 SVGIG (reference sequence).

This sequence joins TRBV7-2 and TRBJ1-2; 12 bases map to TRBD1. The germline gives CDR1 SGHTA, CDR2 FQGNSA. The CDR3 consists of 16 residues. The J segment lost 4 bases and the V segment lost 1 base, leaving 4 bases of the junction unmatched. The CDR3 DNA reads TGTGCCAGCAGCTTAGATGGGACAGGGGGCCCCTATGGCTACACCTTC. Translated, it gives CASSLDGTGGPYGYTF.

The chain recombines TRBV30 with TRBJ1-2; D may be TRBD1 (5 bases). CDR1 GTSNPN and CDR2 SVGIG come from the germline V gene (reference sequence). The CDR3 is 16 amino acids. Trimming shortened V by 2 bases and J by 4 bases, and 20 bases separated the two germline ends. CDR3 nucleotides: TGTGCCTGGAGTATCTCCACAACAGGTCTGGGCTATGGCTACACCTTC. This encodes CAWSISTTGLGYGYTF. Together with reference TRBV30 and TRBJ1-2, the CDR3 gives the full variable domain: SQTIHQWPATLVQPVGSPLSLECTVEGTSNPNLYWYRQAAGRGLQLLFYSVGIGQISSEVPQNLSASRPQDRQFILSSKKLLLSDSGFYLCAWSISTTGLGYGYTFGSGTRLTVV.

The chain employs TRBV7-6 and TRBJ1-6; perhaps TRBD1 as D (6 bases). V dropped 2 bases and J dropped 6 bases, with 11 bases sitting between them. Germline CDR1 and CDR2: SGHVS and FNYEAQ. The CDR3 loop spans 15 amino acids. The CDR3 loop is CASSLQGRPNSPLHF. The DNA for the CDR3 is TGTGCCAGCAGCTTACAGGGGAGGCCTAATTCACCCCTCCACTTT. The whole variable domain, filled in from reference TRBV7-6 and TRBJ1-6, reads GAGVSQSPRYKVTKRGQDVALRCDPISGHVSLYWYRQALGQGPEFLTYFNYEAQQDKSGLPNDRFSAERPEGSISTLTIQRTEQRDSAMYRCASSLQGRPNSPLHFGNGTRLTVT.

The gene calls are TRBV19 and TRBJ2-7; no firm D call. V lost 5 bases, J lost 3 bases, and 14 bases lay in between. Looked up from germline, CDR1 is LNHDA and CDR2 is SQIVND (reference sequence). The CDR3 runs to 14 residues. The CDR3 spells CASSSVSSYYEQYF. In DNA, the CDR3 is TGTGCCAGTAGTTCCGTCTCCTCCTACTACGAGCAGTACTTC. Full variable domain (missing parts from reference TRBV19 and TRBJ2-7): DGGITQSPKYLFRKEGQNVTLSCEQNLNHDAMYWYRQDPGQGLRLIYYSQIVNDFQKGDIAEGYSVSREKKESFPLTVTSAQKNPTAFYLCASSSVSSYYEQYFGPGTRLTVT.

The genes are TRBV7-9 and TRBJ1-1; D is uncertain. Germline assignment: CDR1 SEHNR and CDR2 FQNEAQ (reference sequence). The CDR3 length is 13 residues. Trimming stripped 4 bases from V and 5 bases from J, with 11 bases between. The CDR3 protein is CASSSTVETEAFF. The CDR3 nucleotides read TGTGCCAGCAGCTCAACGGTAGAGACTGAAGCTTTCTTT.